Below, one T cell receptor beta chain is given with its context. Cohorts were based on clinical histories the participants reported. The sample comes from a study of blood T cell repertoires in COVID-19. About the study: The analysed material was cDNA or gDNA that came from T cells, B-cell-depleted T cells, or PBMCs.

Authors' analysis steps: Amplification with reference gene primers provided the estimates of nucleated cell counts. Repertoires were generated with immunoSEQ multiplex PCR, while TCRdb's copy carries only in-frame clones and drops some. The DNA gave D and trimming, while V, J and clone size come from that table. The data hold approximately 260,000 clones, with around 88% observed a single time. Source material: PBMCs or T cells enriched from blood (not recorded which). This clonotype originated in a woman between 35 and 50 years old with acute COVID-19.

The CDR3 reads CASTRTAFSYEQYF. Here the CDR3 DNA reads TGTGCCAGCACCAGGACAGCCTTCTCCTACGAGCAGTACTTC. The rearrangement links TRBV6-5 to TRBJ2-7; weak D call: TRBD1 (6 bases). Germline values: CDR1 MNHEY, CDR2 SVGAGI. Trimming took 7 bases from V and 0 from J, leaving 13 bases between them. This CDR3 is built from 14 residues.